This record concerns one T cell receptor beta chain sequence. Its antigen is currently unknown. The CDR3 spans 13 residues. The germline V and J ends were trimmed by 4 bases and 5 bases, with 11 bases remaining between them. From germline, CDR1 is MNHNS and CDR2 SASEGT. The entry originates in a study of OX40 agonist ivuxolimab in advanced cancers. Findings and caveats of the study: Dosing at 0.1 to 3.0 mg/kg was accompanied by clonal expansion of CD4+ and CD8+ blood T cells by week 6. Some patients who did not respond also had low normalized T-cell clonal expansion.

Profiled with immunoSEQ multiplex PCR; TCRdb holds only in-frame clones, not every one. The sample yields around 78,000 clones, about 85% seen once. Systemic immunosuppression or autoimmune disease history was grounds to exclude patients. The material was CD4+ or CD8+ T cells sorted from blood, obtained in a trial of the OX40 agonist ivuxolimab. The chain links TRBV6-1 to TRBJ1-1; possible D gene TRBD1, 5 bases. The receptor was isolated from an adult with an advanced solid tumor such as melanoma, head and neck, liver or kidney cancer. CDR3 nucleotides: TGTGCCAGCAGTGCTTCAGGGAGGACTGAAGCTTTCTTT. Translation gives CASSASGRTEAFF.